These 15 T cell receptor beta chains were all obtained from the same sample, sequenced in a study of blood T cell repertoires in COVID-19. The table came from immunoSEQ multiplex PCR; TCRdb's copy has only in-frame clones and leaves some out. The sample lists over 150,000 clones, more than 85% occurring once. Sequencing input: peripheral blood. The receptors were gathered from a man over 45 with acute or convalescent COVID-19.

The V call is TRBV4-1, the J call TRBJ2-3; TRBD1 matches at 7 bases. This CDR3 is 15 amino acids long. Trimming cost V 9 bases and J 2 bases; bases outside gene matches: 11. Germline V lookup: CDR1 MGHRA, CDR2 YSYEKL. The CDR3, as DNA: TGCGCCAGTACTTACGGGGACAGTTACACAGATACGCAGTATTTT. This sequence encodes CASTYGDSYTDTQYF.

The chain combines TRBV15 with TRBJ1-4; D is possibly TRBD1 (5 bases). V lost 0 bases and J lost 8, with 13 bases in between. Germline lookup yields CDR1 LNHNV and CDR2 YYDKDF (reference sequence). This CDR3 comprises 15 residues. DNA of the CDR3: TGTGCCACCAGCAGAGATCCGCGGGGGAACGAAAAACTGTTTTTT. This encodes CATSRDPRGNEKLFF.

This chain connects TRBV29-1 to TRBJ2-1; 9 nucleotides match TRBD2. The germline CDR1 and CDR2 sequences are SQVTM and ANQGSEA. After removal of 6 bases from V and 7 bases from J, the junction contained 10 bases not matched to a gene. This CDR3 spans 14 amino acids. The DNA of the CDR3 is TGCAGCGTCCACCCAGCGGGGGGAGAGAATGAGCAGTTCTTC. It codes for CSVHPAGGENEQFF.

This CDR3 is CASSVGTATYNEQFF. The DNA of the CDR3 is TGTGCCAGCAGCGTAGGGACAGCTACCTACAATGAGCAGTTCTTC. The chain combines TRBV9 with TRBJ2-1, with a weak D call TRBD1 (6 bases). The germline gives CDR1 SGDLS, CDR2 YYNGEE. The CDR3 is made up of 15 amino acids. Trimming removed 0 bases from V and 2 bases from J, with 9 bases in between.

This clone was seen only a few times. CDR3 region: CASSKGKKNADTGELFF. DNA of the CDR3: TGTGCCAGTAGTAAGGGGAAAAAGAACGCGGACACCGGGGAGCTGTTTTTT. V gene TRBV19 combines with J gene TRBJ2-2, with a possible D match to TRBD1 (5 bases). This CDR3 is 17 amino acids long. CDR1 is LNHDA, CDR2 SQIVND, per germline (reference sequence). Trimming stripped 4 bases from V and 3 bases from J, with 18 bases between.

This clone was recorded only once. The chain uses TRBV6-2 or TRBV6-3 and TRBJ2-3, with 7 nucleotides matching TRBD2. Trimming took 5 bases from V and 4 from J; bases not matched to a gene: 3. The CDR3 length is 13 residues. CDR1 and CDR2 (germline): MNHEY, SVGEGT. CDR3 loop: CASSGLVPDTQYF. CDR3 coding DNA: TGTGCCAGCAGTGGACTAGTTCCAGATACGCAGTATTTT.

The chain links TRBV29-1 to TRBJ2-2; possibly TRBD2 for D (6 bases). Per germline, CDR1 SQVTM and CDR2 ANQGSEA. The V gene lost 5 bases and the J gene lost 7 bases, with 11 bases spanning the gap. The length of the CDR3 is 12 residues. The CDR3 DNA is TGCAGCGTTACCCTAGCGAACGGGGAGCTGTTTTTT. It codes for CSVTLANGELFF.

This chain uses TRBV3-1 (or the pseudogene TRBV3-2) with TRBJ2-3, with 15 nucleotides matching TRBD2. The CDR3 has 18 amino acids. With 4 bases clipped from V and 1 base from J, the junction kept 6 bases outside the gene matches. Germline V CDR1 and CDR2: LGHDT, YNNKEL (reference sequence). The CDR3 here is CASSPFGLAGGGTDTQYF. CDR3 DNA sequence: TGTGCCAGCAGCCCCTTCGGACTAGCGGGAGGGGGCACAGATACGCAGTATTTT.

V usage is TRBV7-2 and J usage is TRBJ2-3; D uncertain. This CDR3 is built from 13 residues. Trimming cost V 5 bases and J 0 bases, with 6 bases left between them. The germline V gene encodes CDR1 SGHTA and CDR2 FQGNSA. The CDR3 spells CASSETSTDTQYF. As DNA, the CDR3 is TGTGCCAGCAGCGAAACTAGCACAGATACGCAGTATTTT.

The chain links TRBV19 to TRBJ2-2; D is unclear. CDR1 LNHDA and CDR2 SQIVND come from the germline V gene (reference sequence). The CDR3 runs to 14 residues. Trimming removed 5 bases at V and 0 bases at J, with 7 bases between. CDR3 coding DNA: TGTGCCAGTAGTCGGCGGACGAACACCGGGGAGCTGTTTTTT. Protein: CASSRRTNTGELFF.

The chain is built from TRBV27 and TRBJ2-7, with 14 positions matching TRBD2. Germline assignment: CDR1 MNHEY and CDR2 SMNVEV (reference sequence). V dropped 8 bases and J dropped 0; count of bases not matched to a gene: 9. The CDR3 totals 17 residues. The CDR3 loop reads CASFGTSGGRSSYEQYV. CDR3 coding DNA: TGTGCCAGCTTTGGGACTAGCGGGGGCCGGAGCTCCTACGAGCAGTACGTC.

For the CDR3, the DNA is TGTGCCACCAGTGACCGCGAGGGGGGCAGGGAGGGAGATACGCAGTATTTT. It specifies CATSDREGGREGDTQYF. The rearrangement joins TRBV24-1 to TRBJ2-3, with D possibly matching TRBD2 (7 bases). The CDR3 loop spans 17 amino acids. The germline gives CDR1 KGHDR, CDR2 SFDVKD. V was trimmed by 4 bases and J by 5 bases, leaving 21 bases between them.

The chain combines TRBV9 with TRBJ2-2; tentative D call: TRBD2 (6 bases). Trimming took 0 bases from V and 4 from J, leaving 13 bases between them. The CDR3 is 16 residues long. Germline V gene data show CDR1 as SGDLS and CDR2 as YYNGEE. CDR3 bases: TGTGCCAGCAGCGTAGCTTGGGGGAGGCCCACCGGGGAGCTGTTTTTT. This translates into CASSVAWGRPTGELFF.

V is TRBV24-1 and J is TRBJ2-2; D gene ambiguous. V was trimmed by 4 bases and J by 4 bases, leaving 6 bases between them. From germline, CDR1 is KGHDR and CDR2 SFDVKD. The CDR3 consists of 13 residues. CDR3 protein: CATSEQFTGELFF. The CDR3 region has the DNA TGTGCCACCAGTGAGCAGTTCACCGGGGAGCTGTTTTTT.

V is TRBV6-5 and J is TRBJ2-1; 7 bases map to TRBD1. The J segment lost 9 bases and the V segment lost 2 bases, leaving 7 bases of the junction unmatched. The CDR3 totals 14 residues. Per the germline V gene, CDR1 is MNHEY and CDR2 is SVGAGI. CDR3 nucleotides: TGTGCCAGCAGTTACGGACGACAGGGTGGTGAGCAGTTCTTC. Translation gives CASSYGRQGGEQFF.